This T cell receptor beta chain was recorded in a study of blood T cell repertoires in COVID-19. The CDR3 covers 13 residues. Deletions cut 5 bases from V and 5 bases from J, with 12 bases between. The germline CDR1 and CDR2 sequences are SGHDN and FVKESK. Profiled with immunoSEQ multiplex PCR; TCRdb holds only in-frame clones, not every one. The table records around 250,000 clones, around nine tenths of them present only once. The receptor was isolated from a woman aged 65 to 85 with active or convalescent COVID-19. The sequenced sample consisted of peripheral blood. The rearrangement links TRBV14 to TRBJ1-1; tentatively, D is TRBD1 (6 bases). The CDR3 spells CASSSQGPTEAFF. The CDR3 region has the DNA TGTGCCAGCAGCTCACAGGGCCCAACTGAAGCTTTCTTT.